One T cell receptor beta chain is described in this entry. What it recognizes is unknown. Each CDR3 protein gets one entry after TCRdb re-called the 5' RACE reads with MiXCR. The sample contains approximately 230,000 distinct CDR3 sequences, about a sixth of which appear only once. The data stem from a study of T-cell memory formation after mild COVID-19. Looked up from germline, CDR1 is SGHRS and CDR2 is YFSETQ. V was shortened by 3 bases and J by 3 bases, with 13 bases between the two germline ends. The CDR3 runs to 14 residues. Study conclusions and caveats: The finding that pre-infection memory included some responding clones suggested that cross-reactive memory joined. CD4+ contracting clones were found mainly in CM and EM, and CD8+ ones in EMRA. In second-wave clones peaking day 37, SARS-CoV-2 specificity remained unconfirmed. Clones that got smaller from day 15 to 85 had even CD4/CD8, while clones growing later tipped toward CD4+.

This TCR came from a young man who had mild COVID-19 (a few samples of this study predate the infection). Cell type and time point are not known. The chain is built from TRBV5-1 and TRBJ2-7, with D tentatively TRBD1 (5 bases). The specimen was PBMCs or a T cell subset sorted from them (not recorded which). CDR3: CASSSQGAYYEQYF. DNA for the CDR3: TGCGCCAGCAGCTCCCAAGGGGCTTACTACGAGCAGTACTTC.